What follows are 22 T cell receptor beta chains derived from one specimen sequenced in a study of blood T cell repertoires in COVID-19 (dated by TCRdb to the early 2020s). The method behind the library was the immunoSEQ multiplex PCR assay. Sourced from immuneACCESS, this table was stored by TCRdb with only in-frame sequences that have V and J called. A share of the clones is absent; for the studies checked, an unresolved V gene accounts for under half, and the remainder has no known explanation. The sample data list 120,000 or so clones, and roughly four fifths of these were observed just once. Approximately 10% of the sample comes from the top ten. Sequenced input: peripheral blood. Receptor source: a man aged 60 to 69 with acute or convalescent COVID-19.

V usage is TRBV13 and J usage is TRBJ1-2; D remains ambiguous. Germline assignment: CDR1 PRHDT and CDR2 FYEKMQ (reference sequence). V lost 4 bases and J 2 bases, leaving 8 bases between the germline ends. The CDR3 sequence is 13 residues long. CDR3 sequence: CASSSGRNYGYTF. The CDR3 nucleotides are TGTGCCAGCAGCTCAGGCAGGAACTATGGCTACACCTTC.

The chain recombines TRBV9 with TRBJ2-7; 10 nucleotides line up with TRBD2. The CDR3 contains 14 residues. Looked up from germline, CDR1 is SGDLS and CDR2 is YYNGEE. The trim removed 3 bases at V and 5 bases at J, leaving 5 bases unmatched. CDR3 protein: CASSASGRTDEQYF. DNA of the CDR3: TGTGCCAGCAGCGCTAGCGGGAGAACAGACGAGCAGTACTTC.

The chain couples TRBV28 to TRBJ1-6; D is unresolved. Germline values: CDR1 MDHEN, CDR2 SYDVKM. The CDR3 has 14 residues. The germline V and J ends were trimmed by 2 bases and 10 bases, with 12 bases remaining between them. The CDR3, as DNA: TGTGCCAGCAGTTTAACTGATCACCTCTCACCCCTCCACTTT. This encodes CASSLTDHLSPLHF.

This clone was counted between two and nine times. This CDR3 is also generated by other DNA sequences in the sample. The DNA for the CDR3 is TGTGCCAGCAGCCCGACAGGGTACGAGCAGTACTTC. This codes for CASSPTGYEQYF. V is TRBV7-9 and J is TRBJ2-7, with 7 bases that match TRBD1. After removal of 5 bases from V and 4 bases from J, the junction contained 2 bases not matched to a gene. The germline V gene has CDR1 SEHNR and CDR2 FQNEAQ (reference sequence). The CDR3 loop spans 12 amino acids.

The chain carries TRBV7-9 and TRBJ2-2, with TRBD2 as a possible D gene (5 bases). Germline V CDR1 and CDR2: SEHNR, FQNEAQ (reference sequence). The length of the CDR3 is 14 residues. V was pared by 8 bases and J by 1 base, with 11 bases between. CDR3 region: CASGSVVNTGELFF. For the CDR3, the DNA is TGTGCCAGCGGTAGCGTGGTGAACACCGGGGAGCTGTTTTTT. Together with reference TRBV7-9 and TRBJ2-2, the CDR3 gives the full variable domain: DTGVSQNPRHKITKRGQNVTFRCDPISEHNRLYWYRQTLGQGPEFLTYFQNEAQLEKSRLLSDRFSAERPKGSFSTLEIQRTEQGDSAMYLCASGSVVNTGELFFGEGSRLTVL.

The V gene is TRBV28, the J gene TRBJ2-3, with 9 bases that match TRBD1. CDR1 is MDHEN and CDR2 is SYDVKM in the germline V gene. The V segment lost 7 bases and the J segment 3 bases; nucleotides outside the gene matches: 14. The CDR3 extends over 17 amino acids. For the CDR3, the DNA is TGTGCCAGCACCGTGACAGGGGGACGAGGGCCAACAGATACGCAGTATTTT. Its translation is CASTVTGGRGPTDTQYF.

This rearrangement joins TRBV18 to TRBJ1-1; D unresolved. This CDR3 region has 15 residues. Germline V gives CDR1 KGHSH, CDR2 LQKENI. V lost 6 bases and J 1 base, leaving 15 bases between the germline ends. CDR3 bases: TGTGCCAGCTCCCGCCTCGGGGTCCCGAACACTGAAGCTTTCTTT. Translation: CASSRLGVPNTEAFF.

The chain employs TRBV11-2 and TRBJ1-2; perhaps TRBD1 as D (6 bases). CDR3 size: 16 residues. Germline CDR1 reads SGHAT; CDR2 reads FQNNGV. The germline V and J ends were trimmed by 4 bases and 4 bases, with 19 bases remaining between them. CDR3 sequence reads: CASSSPRGGSGYGYTF. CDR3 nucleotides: TGTGCCAGCAGCTCCCCTAGGGGGGGGAGCGGCTATGGCTACACCTTC.

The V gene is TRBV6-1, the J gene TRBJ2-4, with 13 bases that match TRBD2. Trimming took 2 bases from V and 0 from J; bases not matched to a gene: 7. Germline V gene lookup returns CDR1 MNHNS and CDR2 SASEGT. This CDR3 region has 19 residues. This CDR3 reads CASSESRLAGGLAKNIQYF. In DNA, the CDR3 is TGTGCCAGCAGTGAATCCCGACTAGCGGGAGGCTTAGCCAAAAACATTCAGTACTTC.

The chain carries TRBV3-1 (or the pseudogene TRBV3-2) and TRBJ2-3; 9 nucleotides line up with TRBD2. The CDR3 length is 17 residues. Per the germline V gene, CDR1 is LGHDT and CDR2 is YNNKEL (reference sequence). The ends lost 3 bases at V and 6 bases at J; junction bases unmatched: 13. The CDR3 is CASSQRASGILGDTQYF. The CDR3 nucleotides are TGTGCCAGCAGCCAGCGGGCTAGCGGGATTCTGGGGGATACGCAGTATTTT.

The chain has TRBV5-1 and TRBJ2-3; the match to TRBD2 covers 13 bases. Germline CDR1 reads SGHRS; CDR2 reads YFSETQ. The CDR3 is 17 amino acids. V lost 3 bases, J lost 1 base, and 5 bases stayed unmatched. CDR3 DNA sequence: TGCGCCAGCAGCTGGACTAGCGGGAGTGTGGGCACAGATACGCAGTATTTT. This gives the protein CASSWTSGSVGTDTQYF.

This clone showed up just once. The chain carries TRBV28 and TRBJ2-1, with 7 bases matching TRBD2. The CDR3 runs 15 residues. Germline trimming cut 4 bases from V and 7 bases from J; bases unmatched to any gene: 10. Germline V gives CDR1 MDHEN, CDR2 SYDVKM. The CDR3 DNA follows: TGTGCCAGCAGTTGGGGGGGATCCCTGGGGAATGAGCAGTTCTTC. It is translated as CASSWGGSLGNEQFF.

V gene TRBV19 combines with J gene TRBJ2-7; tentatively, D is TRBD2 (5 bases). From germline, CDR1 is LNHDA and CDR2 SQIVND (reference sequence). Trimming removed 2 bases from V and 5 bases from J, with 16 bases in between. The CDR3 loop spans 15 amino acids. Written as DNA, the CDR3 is TGTGCCAGTAGTATAATGGCGGGCGCCCGGGACGAGCAGTACTTC. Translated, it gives CASSIMAGARDEQYF. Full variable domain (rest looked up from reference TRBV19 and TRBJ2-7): DGGITQSPKYLFRKEGQNVTLSCEQNLNHDAMYWYRQDPGQGLRLIYYSQIVNDFQKGDIAEGYSVSREKKESFPLTVTSAQKNPTAFYLCASSIMAGARDEQYFGPGTRLTVT.

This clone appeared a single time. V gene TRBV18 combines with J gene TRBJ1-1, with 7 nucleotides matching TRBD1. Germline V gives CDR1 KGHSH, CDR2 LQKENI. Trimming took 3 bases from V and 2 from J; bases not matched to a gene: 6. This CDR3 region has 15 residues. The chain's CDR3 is CASSPLDRINTEAFF. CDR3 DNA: TGTGCCAGCTCACCGCTGGACAGGATAAACACTGAAGCTTTCTTT.

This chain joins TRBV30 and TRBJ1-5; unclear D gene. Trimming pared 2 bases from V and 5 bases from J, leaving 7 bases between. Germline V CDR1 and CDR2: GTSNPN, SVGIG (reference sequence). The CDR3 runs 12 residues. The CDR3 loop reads CAWSPPDQPQHF. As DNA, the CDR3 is TGTGCCTGGAGTCCACCGGATCAGCCCCAGCATTTT.

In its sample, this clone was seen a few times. DNA of the CDR3: TGTGCCAGCAGTCGAACAGGGAAAACTAATGAAAAACTGTTTTTT. Amino acids: CASSRTGKTNEKLFF. The chain recombines TRBV6-5 with TRBJ1-4; the D gene is possibly TRBD1 (6 bases). This CDR3 comprises 15 residues. Trimming took 5 bases from V and 1 from J, leaving 11 bases between them. Germline loops: CDR1 MNHEY, CDR2 SVGAGI.

CDR3 DNA sequence: TGCGCCAGCAGCCCTCCTTCCTCAGATACGCAGTATTTT. This encodes CASSPPSSDTQYF. The chain joins TRBV4-1 to TRBJ2-3; D unresolved. The germline gives CDR1 MGHRA, CDR2 YSYEKL. The CDR3 extends over 13 amino acids. V was cut by 4 bases and J by 4 bases, with 9 bases left in between.

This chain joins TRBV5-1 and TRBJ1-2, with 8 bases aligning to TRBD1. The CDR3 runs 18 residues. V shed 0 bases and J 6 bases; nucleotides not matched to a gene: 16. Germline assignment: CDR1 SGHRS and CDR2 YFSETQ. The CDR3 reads CASSLVTGQDDRMNGYTF. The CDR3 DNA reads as TGCGCCAGCAGCTTGGTTACGGGACAGGACGATAGGATGAATGGCTACACCTTC.

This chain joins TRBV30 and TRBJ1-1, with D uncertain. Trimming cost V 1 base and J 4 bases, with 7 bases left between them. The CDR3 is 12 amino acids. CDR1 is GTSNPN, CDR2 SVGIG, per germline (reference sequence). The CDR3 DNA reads TGTGCCTGGAGTGGGTCTAGCACTGAAGCTTTCTTT. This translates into CAWSGSSTEAFF.

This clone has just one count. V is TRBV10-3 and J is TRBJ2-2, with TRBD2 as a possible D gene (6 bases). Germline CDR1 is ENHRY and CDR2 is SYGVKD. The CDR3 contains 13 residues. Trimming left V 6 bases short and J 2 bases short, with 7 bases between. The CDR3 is CAIREGNTGELFF. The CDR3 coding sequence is TGTGCCATCAGGGAGGGCAACACCGGGGAGCTGTTTTTT.

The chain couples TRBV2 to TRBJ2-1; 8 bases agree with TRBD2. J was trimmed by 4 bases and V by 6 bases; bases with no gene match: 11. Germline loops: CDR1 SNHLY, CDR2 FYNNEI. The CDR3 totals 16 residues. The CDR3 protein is CASSPIGASGYNEQFF. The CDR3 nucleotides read TGTGCCAGCAGCCCAATAGGGGCTAGCGGGTACAATGAGCAGTTCTTC.

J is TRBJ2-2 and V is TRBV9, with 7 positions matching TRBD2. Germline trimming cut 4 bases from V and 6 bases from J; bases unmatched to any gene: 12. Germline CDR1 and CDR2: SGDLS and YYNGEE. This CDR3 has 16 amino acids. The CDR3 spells CASSRGDSGGSGELFF. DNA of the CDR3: TGTGCCAGCAGCCGTGGGGACTCGGGAGGATCCGGGGAGCTGTTTTTT.